Shown below are 10 T cell receptor beta chains from a single sample sequenced in a study of CXCR3-negative and CXCR3-positive naive CD8 T cells. The study, taken as a whole, reports: CXCR3-negative naive cells had less hydrophobic TRB CDR3s than did CXCR3-positive naive cells.

Each TRB cDNA library was prepared by 5' RACE (with UMI labels). TCRdb re-called the 5' RACE reads and shows each CDR3 protein once, DNA omitted. This repertoire includes roughly 99,000 distinct CDR3 sequences. These receptors lack a known antigen. Sequencing input: naive CXCR3+ CD8+ T cells from blood. Subset denoted: CD45RO-CCR7+CD27+CD95- naive CD8+ T cells expressing CXCR3 (TNR3+). The source is a human donor in good health. Some clones in this sample may be carry-over from other donors' samples.

This chain joins TRBV9 and TRBJ2-1. The germline V gene has CDR1 SGDLS and CDR2 YYNGEE. This CDR3 has 15 residues. CDR3 region: CASSVDPDPHNEQFF.

The chain has TRBV29-1 and TRBJ2-1; the TRBD1 assignment by TCRdb is unverifiable without DNA. The germline V gene has CDR1 SQVTM and CDR2 ANQGSEA. The CDR3 has 13 amino acids. The CDR3 is CSVRTGGPPEQFF.

The gene calls are TRBV12-5 and TRBJ2-1; the D call of TRBD1 rests on TCRdb alone, since no DNA is present to check it. The CDR3 totals 12 residues. Looked up from germline, CDR1 is LGHNT and CDR2 is FRNRAP. The CDR3 loop is CASGLAPDEQFF.

The chain's CDR3 is CASSPGDGEYNEQFF. This chain uses TRBV7-7 with TRBJ2-1; TCRdb reports TRBD2, a call that lacks DNA to check it against. The length of the CDR3 is 15 residues. From germline, CDR1 is SSHAT and CDR2 FNYEAQ (reference sequence).

The rearrangement joins TRBV19 to TRBJ2-1; the D gene TCRdb calls, TRBD2, cannot be checked with no DNA. In germline, CDR1 is LNHDA, CDR2 SQIVND (reference sequence). The CDR3 totals 15 residues. The chain's CDR3 is CASSIGGGAQNEQFF.

The chain carries TRBV7-8 and TRBJ1-4; TCRdb indicates TRBD1, and absent DNA this call remains unverified. From germline, CDR1 is SGHVS and CDR2 FQNEAQ. The CDR3 spans 14 residues. CDR3 protein: CASSLEGGWEKLFF.

The chain has TRBV4-3 and TRBJ2-1; TCRdb's D call of TRBD2 is untestable without DNA. From germline, CDR1 is LGHNA and CDR2 YSLEER. The CDR3 loop spans 15 amino acids. CDR3 amino acids: CASSLEAGTYNEQFF.

This rearrangement joins TRBV29-1 to TRBJ2-7; the D gene TCRdb calls, TRBD2, cannot be checked with no DNA. Germline CDR1 SQVTM, CDR2 ANQGSEA. CDR3 length equals 15 residues. CDR3 sequence: CSVEGLAESSYEQYF.

The chain employs TRBV7-2 and TRBJ1-2; TCRdb reports TRBD1, a call that lacks DNA to check it against. The CDR3 loop spans 19 amino acids. The germline V gene encodes CDR1 SGHTA and CDR2 FQGNSA. The CDR3 loop reads CASSLSFPGQARINYGYTF.

The rearrangement uses TRBV21-1 and TRBJ2-7; no DNA is available, so the TRBD2 call from TCRdb remains unchecked. TRBV21-1 corresponds to a pseudogene. The CDR3 consists of 16 residues. Here the CDR3 reads CASSDLSGGSTYEQYF.